This T cell receptor (beta chain) was captured by sequencing in a study of T-cell memory formation after mild COVID-19. General study points: A second wave of clones peaked on day 37, and their SARS-CoV-2 specificity went unconfirmed. Contracting clones from day 15 to 85 had balanced CD4/CD8; later expanders favoured CD4+.

The CDR3 sequence is 19 residues long. Trimming took 0 bases from V and 4 from J, leaving 22 bases between them. One entry per CDR3 protein, called by TCRdb with MiXCR from the 5' RACE reads. The sample lists under 300,000 distinct CDR3 sequences, about 15% occurring once. This clonotype has only a few counts. Its specificity is not known. The origin of this receptor is a man younger than 30 who had mild COVID-19 (a few samples of this study predate the infection). Cell type and time point are not known. Sequencing was performed on PBMCs or a T cell subset sorted from them (not recorded which). This chain links TRBV23-1 with TRBJ2-1; possible D gene TRBD1, 5 bases. TRBV23-1 is noted as an ORF with a role that remains uncertain. CDR3 in amino acids: CASSQSKLGQGNLYNEQFF. CDR3 in DNA: TGCGCCAGCAGTCAATCAAAGCTCGGGCAGGGCAATCTTTACAATGAGCAGTTCTTC.